This TCR beta chain originates from a study of T-cell memory formation after mild COVID-19. Findings and caveats of the study: Several responding clones turned up in pre-infection memory, indicating that cross-reactive memory may have taken part.

There are many counts of this clonotype. Its cognate antigen is unknown. V was clipped by 4 bases and J by 10 bases, with 15 bases between them. CDR1 is KGHDR, CDR2 SFDVKD, per germline. There are 14 residues in the CDR3. Researchers used 5'RACE with constant-segment primers to make TCR alpha and TCR beta cDNA libraries that carry sample barcodes and UMIs. TCRdb processed the 5' RACE reads anew with MiXCR; each CDR3 protein has one entry. The sample carries tens of thousands of distinct CDR3 sequences, about 21% recorded once. The chain has TRBV24-1 and TRBJ2-2, with D possibly being TRBD2 (6 bases). The TCR originated in an adult who had mild COVID-19 (a few samples of this study predate the infection). Cell type and time point are not known. The sequenced material came from PBMCs or a T cell subset sorted from them (not recorded which). The CDR3 protein is CATSDGPTSSELFF. DNA of the CDR3: TGTGCCACCAGTGACGGACCGACTAGTTCGGAGCTGTTTTTT.